These 23 T cell receptor beta chains were all obtained from the same sample, sequenced in a study of shared clonotypes between healthy human individuals. Libraries were prepared by immunoSEQ multiplex PCR; TCRdb keeps only in-frame clonotypes and omits some of them. The sample holds over a million clones, roughly 96% seen once. The specimen sequenced was naive CD4+ T cells sorted from blood. Subset noted: CD45RA+ positively selected. The receptors were sampled from a man younger than 40 in good health.

The genes are TRBV6-6 and TRBJ2-4; possibly TRBD2 for D (6 bases). The germline V and J ends were trimmed by 3 bases and 6 bases, with 12 bases remaining between them. Germline V gene data show CDR1 as MNHNY and CDR2 as SVGAGI (reference sequence). There are 14 residues in the CDR3. The CDR3 reads CASSYDRGINIQYF. CDR3 in DNA: TGTGCCAGCAGTTATGATCGGGGGATAAACATTCAGTACTTC.

The genes are TRBV7-2 and TRBJ2-5, with D tentatively TRBD1 (5 bases). Germline CDR1 SGHTA, CDR2 FQGNSA. There are 13 residues in the CDR3. Trimming stripped 1 base from V and 5 bases from J, with 8 bases between. The CDR3 protein is CASSLGKGETQYF. The CDR3 DNA reads TGTGCCAGCAGCTTAGGGAAGGGGGAGACCCAGTACTTC.

J is TRBJ1-1 and V is TRBV5-1; D unclear. The ends were cut back, 2 bases at V and 1 base at J, with 9 bases in the middle. This CDR3 spans 14 amino acids. The germline gives CDR1 SGHRS, CDR2 YFSETQ. CDR3 loop: CASSFNSQNTEAFF. CDR3 nucleotide sequence: TGCGCCAGCAGCTTTAACAGCCAGAACACTGAAGCTTTCTTT. Together with reference TRBV5-1 and TRBJ1-1, the CDR3 gives the full variable domain: KAGVTQTPRYLIKTRGQQVTLSCSPISGHRSVSWYQQTPGQGLQFLFEYFSETQRNKGNFPGRFSGRQFSNSRSEMNVSTLELGDSALYLCASSFNSQNTEAFFGQGTRLTVV.

This chain uses TRBV27 with TRBJ2-3; the D is unclear. The V end lost 3 bases, the J end lost 0 bases, and 13 bases lay between the germline ends. The CDR3 runs 16 residues. The germline CDR1 and CDR2 sequences are MNHEY and SMNVEV (reference sequence). CDR3 bases: TGTGCCAGCAGTTTCAGGCGTGCCGAGAGCACAGATACGCAGTATTTT. Protein: CASSFRRAESTDTQYF.

This chain joins TRBV6-5 and TRBJ1-1; D remains ambiguous. Germline V gives CDR1 MNHEY, CDR2 SVGAGI. Trimming removed 6 bases from V and 3 bases from J, with 8 bases in between. The CDR3 spans 12 residues. The CDR3 region is CASRQTDTEAFF. The CDR3 coding sequence is TGTGCCAGCAGACAGACCGACACTGAAGCTTTCTTT.

This chain links TRBV28 with TRBJ1-5; D unresolved. Germline values: CDR1 MDHEN, CDR2 SYDVKM. Trimming stripped 5 bases from V and 8 bases from J, with 7 bases between. This CDR3 region has 11 residues. For the CDR3, the DNA is TGTGCCAGCAGTAGAAAGGAGCCCCAGCATTTT. Amino acids: CASSRKEPQHF.

The rearrangement links TRBV7-6 to TRBJ1-2; D ambiguous. The V gene's germline CDR1 is SGHVS and CDR2 FNYEAQ. The CDR3 extends over 14 amino acids. The V end lost 1 base, the J end lost 2 bases, and 8 bases lay between the germline ends. CDR3 in amino acids: CASSLGVQNYGYTF. The CDR3 nucleotides are TGTGCCAGCAGCTTAGGCGTCCAAAACTATGGCTACACCTTC.

The rearrangement links TRBV30 to TRBJ2-2, with a weak D call TRBD2 (5 bases). CDR3 size: 15 residues. Deletions cut 0 bases from V and 4 bases from J, with 12 bases between. The germline CDR1 and CDR2 sequences are GTSNPN and SVGIG (reference sequence). Written as DNA, the CDR3 is TGTGCCTGGAGTGTACTCAGCGGAGCCACCGGGGAGCTGTTTTTT. This encodes CAWSVLSGATGELFF.

This chain uses TRBV19 with TRBJ1-5; D possibly corresponds to TRBD1 (5 bases). The CDR3 extends over 13 amino acids. Germline values: CDR1 LNHDA, CDR2 SQIVND (reference sequence). The V end was cut by 6 bases, the J end by 6 bases, with 12 bases between. CDR3 protein: CASSDSSFQPQHF. CDR3 nucleotides: TGTGCCAGTAGCGACAGCTCCTTTCAGCCCCAGCATTTT.

The rearrangement uses TRBV9 and TRBJ1-4; weak D call: TRBD1 (6 bases). The CDR3 has 14 amino acids. In germline, CDR1 is SGDLS, CDR2 YYNGEE. V lost 3 bases and J lost 7, with 13 bases in between. CDR3 region: CASSARGAREKLFF. The CDR3, as DNA: TGTGCCAGCAGCGCCCGGGGGGCTCGTGAAAAACTGTTTTTT.

The chain couples TRBV7-9 to TRBJ1-2; D remains ambiguous. This CDR3 has 13 residues. The germline V gene has CDR1 SEHNR and CDR2 FQNEAQ (reference sequence). V gave up 3 bases and J gave up 4 bases, with 9 bases separating them. The CDR3 reads CASSLKGSYGYTF. CDR3 bases: TGTGCCAGCAGCTTGAAGGGTAGCTATGGCTACACCTTC.

The chain is built from TRBV18 and TRBJ2-7; 7 bases map to TRBD1. The V gene's germline CDR1 is KGHSH and CDR2 LQKENI. J gave up 6 bases and V 3 bases, and 8 bases lay outside the gene matches. CDR3 size: 14 residues. CDR3 loop: CASSPKGGPFEQYF. The CDR3 DNA follows: TGTGCCAGCTCACCCAAAGGGGGCCCGTTCGAGCAGTACTTC.

V usage is TRBV19 and J usage is TRBJ2-2, with TRBD1 identical over 9 bases. Germline values: CDR1 LNHDA, CDR2 SQIVND (reference sequence). The CDR3 consists of 14 residues. With 5 bases clipped from V and 7 bases from J, the junction kept 5 bases outside the gene matches. Here the CDR3 reads CASSRQGGGGELFF. CDR3 in DNA: TGTGCCAGTAGTCGACAGGGGGGCGGCGGGGAGCTGTTTTTT.

The chain links TRBV5-1 to TRBJ2-4, with TRBD1 identical over 9 bases. CDR3 length: 16 amino acids. The J segment lost 2 bases and the V segment lost 0 bases, leaving 3 bases of the junction unmatched. In germline, CDR1 is SGHRS, CDR2 YFSETQ. CDR3 bases: TGCGCCAGCAGCTTGGGGACAGGGGCTTCCAAAAACATTCAGTACTTC. This codes for CASSLGTGASKNIQYF.

The chain carries TRBV7-9 and TRBJ1-4, with 7 bases aligning to TRBD1. The CDR3 runs to 16 residues. V shed 2 bases, J shed 4 bases, and the junction held 7 bases outside the gene matches. Germline CDR1 is SEHNR and CDR2 is FQNEAQ (reference sequence). The CDR3 DNA sequence: TGTGCCAGCAGCTTACCTCCGGGACAGATTAATGAAAAACTGTTTTTT. It encodes CASSLPPGQINEKLFF.

The rearrangement uses TRBV6-5 and TRBJ1-4, with D unresolved. V was cut by 2 bases and J by 0 bases, with 7 bases left in between. Germline V gives CDR1 MNHEY, CDR2 SVGAGI. There are 15 residues in the CDR3. CDR3 sequence reads: CASSYTGTTNEKLFF. The CDR3 region has the DNA TGTGCCAGCAGTTACACGGGAACAACTAATGAAAAACTGTTTTTT.

The chain is built from TRBV5-4 and TRBJ2-5; a possible D gene is TRBD1 (5 bases). Germline lookup yields CDR1 SGHNT and CDR2 YYREEE (reference sequence). Deletions cut 0 bases from V and 6 bases from J, with 9 bases between. CDR3 length: 13 residues. CDR3 sequence (DNA): TGTGCCAGCAGCTTGGACAGGTTTCAGACCCAGTACTTC. Translated: CASSLDRFQTQYF.

The rearrangement joins TRBV6-1 to TRBJ2-1; the D gene is possibly TRBD2 (5 bases). The CDR3 has 14 residues. Germline-derived CDR1 and CDR2 are MNHNS and SASEGT. V lost 3 bases and J lost 6, with 12 bases in between. CDR3 nucleotides: TGTGCCAGCAGTGAGAGACTACCTCCCAATGAGCAGTTCTTC. Translating gives CASSERLPPNEQFF.

The chain couples TRBV19 to TRBJ2-2; 12 positions match TRBD2. Germline CDR1 LNHDA, CDR2 SQIVND (reference sequence). Trimming cost V 1 base and J 5 bases; bases outside gene matches: 8. This CDR3 contains 18 residues. The chain's CDR3 is CASSIVPASGRGTGELFF. As DNA, the CDR3 is TGTGCCAGTAGTATAGTCCCTGCTAGCGGGAGGGGAACCGGGGAGCTGTTTTTT.

This rearrangement joins TRBV5-1 to TRBJ2-5, with 7 bases that match TRBD2. CDR1 SGHRS and CDR2 YFSETQ come from the germline V gene. This CDR3 spans 17 amino acids. Losses at the gene ends were 0 bases for V and 1 base for J; bases not matched to a gene: 9. CDR3 protein: CASSLGSGEGFQETQYF. In DNA form, the CDR3 reads TGCGCCAGCAGCTTGGGGAGCGGGGAGGGCTTCCAAGAGACCCAGTACTTC.

This rearrangement joins TRBV28 to TRBJ2-3; no clear D. This CDR3 comprises 12 residues. The ends were cut back, 5 bases at V and 8 bases at J, with 11 bases in the middle. Germline lookup yields CDR1 MDHEN and CDR2 SYDVKM. CDR3 DNA: TGTGCCAGCAGTCCCCCGGACGGTACGCAGTATTTT. As protein: CASSPPDGTQYF.

On this clone itself: Distinct nucleotide sequences in the sample also encode this CDR3. The J gene is TRBJ2-1, the V gene TRBV7-9, with 10 bases aligning to TRBD1. Per germline, CDR1 SEHNR and CDR2 FQNEAQ (reference sequence). The ends lost 5 bases at V and 2 bases at J; junction bases unmatched: 6. The CDR3 runs 16 residues. CDR3 DNA sequence: TGTGCCAGCAGCCCTCCGACAGGGGGCACCTACAATGAGCAGTTCTTC. This codes for CASSPPTGGTYNEQFF.

The V gene is TRBV18, the J gene TRBJ2-1; a weak D match, TRBD2 (6 bases). Trimming left V 7 bases short and J 7 bases short, with 17 bases between. CDR3 length: 14 amino acids. Per the germline V gene, CDR1 is KGHSH and CDR2 is LQKENI. The chain's CDR3 is CASLLGGNGNEQFF. The CDR3 nucleotides are TGTGCCAGCTTACTCGGAGGGAATGGGAATGAGCAGTTCTTC.